The source of this T cell receptor beta chain is a study of blood T cell repertoires in COVID-19. Looking at the study overall: The origin of the acute and convalescent COVID-19 samples was the United States, Italy and Spain. The analysed material was cDNA or gDNA that came from T cells, B-cell-depleted T cells, or PBMCs.

The V end lost 5 bases, the J end lost 1 base, and 11 bases lay between the germline ends. Germline lookup yields CDR1 SGHNT and CDR2 YENEEA. The CDR3 spans 14 residues. How the authors handled the data: Amplifying reference gene primers gave estimates of nucleated cell counts. Method: immunoSEQ multiplex PCR; TCRdb's copy keeps in-frame clones and lacks some. The D gene and trimming were derived from the DNA, and the V and J assignments and clone size from that table. The data show approximately 89,000 clones, about 83% seen once. The chain employs TRBV11-3 and TRBJ1-1, with a possible D match to TRBD1 (6 bases). The sequence derives from a woman in her seventies with acute or convalescent COVID-19. Sequenced: peripheral blood. This CDR3 is CASSTQGPNTEAFF. CDR3 in DNA: TGTGCCAGCAGCACTCAGGGGCCGAACACTGAAGCTTTCTTT.